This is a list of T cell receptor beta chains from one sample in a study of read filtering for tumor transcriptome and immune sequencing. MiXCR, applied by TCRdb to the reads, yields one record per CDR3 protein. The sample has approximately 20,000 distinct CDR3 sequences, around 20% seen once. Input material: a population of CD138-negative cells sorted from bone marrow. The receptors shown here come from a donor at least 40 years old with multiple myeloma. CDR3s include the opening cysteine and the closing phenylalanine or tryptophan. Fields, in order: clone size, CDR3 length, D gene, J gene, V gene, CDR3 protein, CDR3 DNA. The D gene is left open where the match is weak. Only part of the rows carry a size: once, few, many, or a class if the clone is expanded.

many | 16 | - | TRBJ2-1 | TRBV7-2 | CASSLFGGSSYNEQFF | TGTGCCAGCAGCTTATTCGGCGGTAGCTCCTACAATGAGCAGTTCTTC
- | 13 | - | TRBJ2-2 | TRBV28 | CTSRSVNTGELFF | TGTACCAGCCGCAGCGTGAACACCGGGGAGCTGTTTTTT
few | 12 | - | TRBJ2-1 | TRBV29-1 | CSGGSAYNEQFF | TGCAGCGGGGGGAGCGCCTACAATGAGCAGTTCTTC
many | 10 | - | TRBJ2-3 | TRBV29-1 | CSPWAGTQYF | TGCAGCCCCTGGGCCGGTACGCAGTATTTT
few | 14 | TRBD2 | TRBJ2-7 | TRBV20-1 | CSAPRLAGTGEQYF | TGCAGTGCTCCCCGACTAGCGGGAACGGGTGAGCAGTACTTC
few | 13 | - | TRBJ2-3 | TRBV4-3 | CASSQGATDTQYF | TGCGCCAGCAGCCAAGGGGCCACAGATACGCAGTATTTT
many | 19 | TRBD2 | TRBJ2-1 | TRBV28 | CASSGLGRVAGPTYNEQFF | TGTGCCAGCAGTGGACTAGGAAGGGTAGCGGGACCTACTTACAATGAGCAGTTCTTC
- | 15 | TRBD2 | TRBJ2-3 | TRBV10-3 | CAISASGSYTDTQYF | TGTGCCATCAGTGCCAGCGGGAGCTACACAGATACGCAGTATTTT
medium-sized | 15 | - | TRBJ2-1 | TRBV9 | CASTRLGRGYNEQFF | TGTGCCAGCACCCGGTTGGGGAGGGGGTACAATGAGCAGTTCTTC
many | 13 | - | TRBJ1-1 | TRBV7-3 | CASSLSANTEAFF | TGTGCCAGCAGCTTATCTGCGAACACTGAAGCTTTCTTT
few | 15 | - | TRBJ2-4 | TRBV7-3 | CASSRGPEGQNIQYF | TGTGCCAGCAGTCGCGGGCCTGAGGGCCAAAACATTCAGTACTTC
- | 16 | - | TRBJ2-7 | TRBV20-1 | CSARAPAAGSPYEQYF | TGCAGTGCTAGAGCGCCGGCTGCGGGTTCTCCCTACGAGCAGTACTTC
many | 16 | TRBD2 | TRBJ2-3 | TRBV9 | CASSPRRGGPTDTQYF | TGTGCCAGCAGCCCCAGAAGGGGAGGGCCCACAGATACGCAGTATTTT
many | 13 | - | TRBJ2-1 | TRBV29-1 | CSELGVGHNEQFF | TGCAGCGAGCTGGGGGTGGGACACAATGAGCAGTTCTTC
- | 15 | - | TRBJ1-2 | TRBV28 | CASSLGQGRIYGYTF | TGTGCCAGCAGTTTGGGGCAGGGGCGGATCTATGGCTACACCTTC
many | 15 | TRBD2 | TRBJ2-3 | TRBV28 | CASSQREGRTDTQYF | TGTGCCAGCAGTCAGCGGGAGGGCCGAACAGATACGCAGTATTTT
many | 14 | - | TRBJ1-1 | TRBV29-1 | CSVEVIGAGTEAFF | TGCAGCGTTGAAGTCATAGGGGCTGGGACTGAAGCTTTCTTT
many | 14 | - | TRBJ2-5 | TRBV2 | CASSVQLYQETQYF | TGTGCCAGCAGTGTCCAGTTGTACCAAGAGACCCAGTACTTC
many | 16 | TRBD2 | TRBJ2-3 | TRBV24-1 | CATSDSGTSGHDTQYF | TGTGCCACCAGTGATTCAGGGACTAGCGGACATGATACGCAGTATTTT
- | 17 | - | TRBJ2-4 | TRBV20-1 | CSARGPLADIAKNIQYF | TGCAGTGCTAGAGGCCCGCTGGCAGACATAGCCAAAAACATTCAGTACTTC
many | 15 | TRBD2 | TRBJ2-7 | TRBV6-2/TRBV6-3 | CATTERAGGTYEQYF | TGTGCCACCACAGAACGAGCGGGAGGTACCTACGAGCAGTACTTC
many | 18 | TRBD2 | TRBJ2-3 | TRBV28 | CASSTLVLAGGPTDTQYF | TGTGCCAGCAGTACCCTAGTACTGGCGGGAGGGCCTACAGATACGCAGTATTTT
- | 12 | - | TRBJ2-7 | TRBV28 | CASSSPRYEQYF | TGTGCCAGCAGTTCGCCTCGATACGAGCAGTACTTC
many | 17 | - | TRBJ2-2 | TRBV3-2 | CASTKSREGSDTGELFF | TGTGCCAGCACCAAAAGTCGGGAGGGATCGGACACCGGGGAGCTGTTTTTT
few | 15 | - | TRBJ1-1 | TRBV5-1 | CAGRRGDYMNTEAFF | TGCGCCGGCAGGAGGGGAGACTACATGAACACTGAAGCTTTCTTT
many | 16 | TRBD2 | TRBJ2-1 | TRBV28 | CAIVSGLAGVLNEQFF | TGTGCCATCGTATCCGGGCTAGCGGGAGTCCTCAATGAGCAGTTCTTC
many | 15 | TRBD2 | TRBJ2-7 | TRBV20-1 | CSARIDGRAGYEQYF | TGCAGTGCTAGAATAGACGGGAGGGCCGGTTACGAGCAGTACTTC
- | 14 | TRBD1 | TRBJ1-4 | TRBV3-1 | CASAPGQGLGKLFF | TGTGCCAGCGCCCCTGGACAGGGACTTGGCAAACTGTTTTTT
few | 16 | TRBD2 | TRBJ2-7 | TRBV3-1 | CASSQGLSGIGHEQYF | TGTGCCAGCAGCCAAGGACTTAGCGGGATCGGCCACGAGCAGTACTTC
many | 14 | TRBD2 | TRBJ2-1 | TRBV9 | CASSGGTSGYEQFF | TGTGCCAGCAGCGGCGGGACTAGCGGGTATGAGCAGTTCTTC
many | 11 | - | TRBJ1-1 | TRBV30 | CAWSVWPEAFF | TGTGCCTGGAGTGTTTGGCCTGAAGCTTTCTTT
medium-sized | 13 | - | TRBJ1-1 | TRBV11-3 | CASSLEPWSEAFF | TGTGCCAGCAGCTTGGAACCATGGTCTGAAGCTTTCTTT
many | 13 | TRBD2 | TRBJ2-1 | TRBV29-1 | CSLGLALYNEQFF | TGCAGCTTGGGACTAGCGCTCTACAATGAGCAGTTCTTC
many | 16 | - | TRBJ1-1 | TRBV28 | CASSFSVRSVDTEAFF | TGTGCCAGCAGTTTTTCGGTTCGGAGTGTGGACACTGAAGCTTTCTTT
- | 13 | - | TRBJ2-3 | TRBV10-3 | CAISESDGDTQYF | TGTGCCATCAGTGAGTCCGATGGGGATACGCAGTATTTT
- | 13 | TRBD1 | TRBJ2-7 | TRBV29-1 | CSVRGQGSYEQYF | TGCAGCGTACGTGGACAGGGATCTTACGAGCAGTACTTC
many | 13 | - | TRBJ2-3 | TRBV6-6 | CASRSDSTDTQYF | TGTGCCAGCAGGAGCGATAGCACAGATACGCAGTATTTT
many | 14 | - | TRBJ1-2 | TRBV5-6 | CASSLDGRDYGYTF | TGTGCCAGCAGCTTGGACGGGCGGGACTATGGCTACACCTTC
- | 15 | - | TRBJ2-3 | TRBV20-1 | CSARGYRLSTDTQYF | TGCAGTGCTAGAGGTTACCGGCTTAGCACAGATACGCAGTATTTT
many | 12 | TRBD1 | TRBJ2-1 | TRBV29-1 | CSVEAGTDEQFF | TGCAGCGTTGAAGCCGGGACAGATGAGCAGTTCTTC
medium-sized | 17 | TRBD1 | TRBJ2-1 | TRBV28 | CASSFTPGQVTYNEQFF | TGTGCCAGCAGTTTTACACCGGGACAGGTTACCTACAATGAGCAGTTCTTC
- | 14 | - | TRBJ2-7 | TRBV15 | CATSRPPTGREQYF | TGTGCCACCAGCAGACCACCGACAGGACGAGAGCAGTACTTC
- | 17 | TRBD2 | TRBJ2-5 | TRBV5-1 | CASSLRTSGSGQETQYF | TGCGCCAGCAGCTTAAGGACTAGCGGGAGTGGGCAAGAGACCCAGTACTTC
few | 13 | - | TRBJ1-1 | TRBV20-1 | CSARDVLNAEAFF | TGCAGTGCTAGGGACGTCCTGAACGCTGAAGCTTTCTTT
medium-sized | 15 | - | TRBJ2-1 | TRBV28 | CASSPGTDEYNEQFF | TGTGCCAGCAGCCCCGGGACGGATGAATACAATGAGCAGTTCTTC
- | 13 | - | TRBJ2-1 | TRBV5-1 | CASSYTGQNEQFF | TGCGCCAGCAGCTATACAGGACAAAATGAGCAGTTCTTC
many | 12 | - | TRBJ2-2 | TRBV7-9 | CASSFRDRELFF | TGTGCCAGCAGCTTCAGGGATCGGGAGCTGTTTTTT
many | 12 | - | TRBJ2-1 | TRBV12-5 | CASAAGLNEQFF | TGTGCTAGTGCTGCGGGGCTGAATGAGCAGTTCTTC
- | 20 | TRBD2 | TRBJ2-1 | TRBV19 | CASSVRPGLAGGRSYNEQFF | TGTGCCAGTAGTGTGCGTCCGGGACTAGCGGGAGGTCGCTCCTACAATGAGCAGTTCTTC
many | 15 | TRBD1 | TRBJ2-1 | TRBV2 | CASSQTGVTYNEQFF | TGTGCCAGCAGTCAGACAGGGGTGACCTACAATGAGCAGTTCTTC